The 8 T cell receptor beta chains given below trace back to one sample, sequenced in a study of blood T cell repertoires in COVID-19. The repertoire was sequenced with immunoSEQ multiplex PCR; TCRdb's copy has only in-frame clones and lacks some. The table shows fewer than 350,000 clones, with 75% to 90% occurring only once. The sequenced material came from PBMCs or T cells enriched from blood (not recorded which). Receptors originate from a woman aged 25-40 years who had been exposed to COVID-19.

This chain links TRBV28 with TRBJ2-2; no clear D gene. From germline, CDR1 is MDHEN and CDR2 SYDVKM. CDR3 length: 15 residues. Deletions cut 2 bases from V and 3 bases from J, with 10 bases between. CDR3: CASSLPPAYTGELFF. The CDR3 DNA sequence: TGTGCCAGCAGTTTACCGCCTGCGTACACCGGGGAGCTGTTTTTT.

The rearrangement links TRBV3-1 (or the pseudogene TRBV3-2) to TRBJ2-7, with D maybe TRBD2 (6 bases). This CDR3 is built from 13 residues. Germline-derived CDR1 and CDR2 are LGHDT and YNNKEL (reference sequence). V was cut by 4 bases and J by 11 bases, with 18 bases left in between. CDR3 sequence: CASSRMGTPGEYF. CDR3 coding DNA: TGTGCCAGCAGCCGAATGGGGACGCCGGGGGAGTACTTC.

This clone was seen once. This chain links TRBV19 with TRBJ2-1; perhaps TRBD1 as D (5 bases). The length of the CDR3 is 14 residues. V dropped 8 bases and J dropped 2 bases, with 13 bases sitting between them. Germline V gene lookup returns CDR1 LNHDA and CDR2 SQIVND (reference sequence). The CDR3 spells CASGASSPYNEQFF. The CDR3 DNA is TGTGCCAGTGGGGCCTCGTCCCCCTACAATGAGCAGTTCTTC. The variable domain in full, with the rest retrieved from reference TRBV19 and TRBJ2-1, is DGGITQSPKYLFRKEGQNVTLSCEQNLNHDAMYWYRQDPGQGLRLIYYSQIVNDFQKGDIAEGYSVSREKKESFPLTVTSAQKNPTAFYLCASGASSPYNEQFFGPGTRLTVL.

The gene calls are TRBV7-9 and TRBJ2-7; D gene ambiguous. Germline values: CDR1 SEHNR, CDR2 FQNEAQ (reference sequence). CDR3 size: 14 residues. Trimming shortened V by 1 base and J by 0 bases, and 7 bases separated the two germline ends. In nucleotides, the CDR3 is TGTGCCAGCAGCTTAGTAACGGGCTCCTACGAGCAGTACTTC. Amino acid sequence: CASSLVTGSYEQYF.

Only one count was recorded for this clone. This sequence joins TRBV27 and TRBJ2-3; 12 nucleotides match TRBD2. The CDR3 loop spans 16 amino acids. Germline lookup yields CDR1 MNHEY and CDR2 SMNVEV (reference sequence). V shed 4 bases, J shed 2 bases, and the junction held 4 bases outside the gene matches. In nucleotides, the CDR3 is TGTGCCAGCAGTTCGACTAGCGGGAGACCCACAGATACGCAGTATTTT. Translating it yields CASSSTSGRPTDTQYF.

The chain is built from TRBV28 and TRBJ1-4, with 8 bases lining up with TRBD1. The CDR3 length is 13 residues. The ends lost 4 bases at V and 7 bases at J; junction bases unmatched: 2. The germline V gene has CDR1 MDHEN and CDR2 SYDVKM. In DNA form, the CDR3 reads TGTGCCAGCAGTTCCAGGGGGCGTGAAAAACTGTTTTTT. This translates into CASSSRGREKLFF.

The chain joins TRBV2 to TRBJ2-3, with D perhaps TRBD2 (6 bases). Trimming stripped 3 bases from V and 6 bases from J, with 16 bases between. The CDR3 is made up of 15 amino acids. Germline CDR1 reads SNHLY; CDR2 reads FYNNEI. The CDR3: CASSDYRAGGDTQYF. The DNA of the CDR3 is TGTGCCAGCAGTGACTATAGGGCCGGAGGGGATACGCAGTATTTT.

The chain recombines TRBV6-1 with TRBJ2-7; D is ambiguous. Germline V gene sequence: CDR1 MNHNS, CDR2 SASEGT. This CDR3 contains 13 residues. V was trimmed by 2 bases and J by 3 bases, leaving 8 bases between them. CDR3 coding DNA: TGTGCCAGCAGTGAACTTCTGTACTACGAGCAGTACTTC. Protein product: CASSELLYYEQYF.